This T cell receptor (beta chain) was sequenced during a study of blood T cells in healthy people across ages (dated by TCRdb to 2013 to 2016). Study-wide context: In model experiments, template switching captured roughly one uniquely barcoded TCR beta cDNA molecule for every two T cells. Age-related changes in TCR beta repertoire diversity were measured in the study by deep sequencing normalized with unique cDNA molecular identifiers. The study analyzed two additional independent replicas of 1 million unique cDNA reads from the same blood draw for two donors, one aged 18 to 30 and one aged 80 or older. Four age groups were formed from the donors: young (average roughly 15 years), middle-aged (approximately 42), aged (around 68) and long-lived (less than 85). Results the study describes overall, beyond this receptor: Observed TCR beta diversity per million T cells fell roughly linearly with age, and a significant reduction was already apparent by age around 39. Estimates of total diversity based on one million sequenced T cells were regarded as lower bounds and as underestimates. The long-lived group showed more naive CD4+ T cells, fewer expanded clones and increased TCR diversity than the aged group, suggesting age selection. The percentage of naive T cells measured by flow cytometry correlated strongly with observed TCR beta diversity. Because donor CMV infection status was unknown, age-related changes in expanded clonotypes were potentially confounded. Because profiling used bulk unsorted PBMCs, naive and antigen-experienced compartments could not be compared conclusively.

Libraries were constructed by 5' RACE. The run used an Illumina HiSeq 2500. A second PCR of roughly 7 to 11 cycles was performed with a sample-barcoded 5' primer and a J-beta primer mix. Each TCR beta cDNA molecule received a unique molecular identifier from a template-switch 5' adaptor carrying 12 random nucleotides. Each sample yielded at least 3 million CDR3-containing paired-end reads. First-strand cDNA was synthesized from all RNA with the Mint cDNA synthesis kit, primed by a TRBC-specific oligonucleotide. Following uracil-DNA glycosylase treatment, all cDNA underwent a first 18-cycle PCR with the universal primers M1SS and BC2_uni_R. The published analysis was carried out like this. For normalization, 1 million high-quality reads, each with a distinct molecular identifier, were randomly selected from each sample. Instead of being binned into consensus sequences, reads with shared molecular identifiers were discarded. MiTCR, run with a Q25 quality threshold and the strictest error-elimination algorithm, handled CDR3 identification, clonotype clustering and error correction. A nonparametric unseen species model with Euler transformation was used to estimate lower-bound total TCR beta diversity. TCRdb reworked the public reads: Q25 trimming with fastp, MiXCR clone assembly, productive beta chains retained. Duplicate CDR3 protein sequences are folded into a single record with the most common DNA and genes. The V and J calls here are based on TCRdb, not the publication. The sample table lists more than 650,000 distinct CDR3 sequences, roughly 26% of them with a count of one. The ten largest make up over 2.5% of the sample.

Donors were under 40 systemically healthy Caucasian individuals from Russia aged roughly 6 to 95 years. About 10 milliliters of peripheral blood were collected from each donor into EDTA-treated Vacutainer tubes. PBMCs were isolated by Ficoll-Paque density-gradient centrifugation, with at least 6 million obtained per sample. Trizol reagent was used to extract total RNA from PBMCs, with at least 5.5 micrograms per sample. For every donor, flow cytometry on a PBMC aliquot measured the percentage of naive CD45RAhigh/CD27high T cells. Details on this clonotype: Its antigen remains unidentified. No much larger clone is present one base from it, and per-base qualities are unavailable.

This sample was also put to use in a study of T cells of mothers and their children. The second source states: Nine systemically healthy Caucasian individuals, comprising three mothers and their six children, were included as donors. cDNA synthesis used all of the extracted RNA, with 1.5 ug of RNA in each 15 ul reaction. Sample barcodes and 2-4 random nucleotides were added via the M1S primer in the second PCR. Over 9.5 million TCR beta CDR3 reads were obtained for each mother, and 3 million to 3.5 million reads were obtained for each child. Thymic selection similarly shapes TCR recombination output in related and unrelated pairs, with minor effect from inherited differences. Normalized repertoire overlap was always found to be slightly, but never significantly, higher in related mother-child pairs than in unrelated mother-child pairs. No persistent microchimeric T cell clones were found, with a detection sensitivity of approximately 100 clones per million clonotypes. To look for features that set related mother-child pairs apart from unrelated individuals, the researchers ran deep NGS to compare the TCR beta repertoires of mothers and children. The mean age was about 38 +/- 4 years for the mothers and roughly 10 +/- 4 years for the children. After adapter ligation with NEBNext reagents, the libraries were sequenced on Illumina HiSeq 2000 with 100+100 nt paired-end reads. To prevent cross-contamination, the mother and child libraries were prepared one month apart and sequenced in separate runs. Each donor had between roughly 500,000 and 2,200,000 distinct TCR beta clonotypes identified. Naive TCR beta clonotypes were estimated from low-frequency clonotypes matched to each donor's FACS-determined naive share, without sorting.

This receptor was identified in a boy aged 5-17 years in good health. Specimen: blood.

The sequenced DNA is TGTGCCAGCTCACCCCAAGGAGGGTCCCTCATGAACACTGAAGCTTTCTTT. Its amino acids are CASSPQGGSLMNTEAFF. The chain is assembled from TRBV18 and TRBJ1-1; the D gene is not confidently resolved. Taken from cysteine to phenylalanine, the CDR3 has 17 residues. The sequence is cut down to CDR3 DNA, 51 bases in frame from base 1. In the germline V gene, CDR1 corresponds to KGHSH and CDR2 to LQKENI. Deletion took 3 bases off V and 0 bases off J, with a span of 17 bases between the germline ends.